Following are 8 T cell receptor beta chains from one sample sequenced in a study of T cells in Graves' hyperthyroidism and ophthalmopathy. TCR beta CDR3 region amplification was performed from RNA transcripts. TCR CDR3 regions were first amplified by RT-PCR with HTBI primers. TCRdb itself ran the multiplex PCR reads through MiXCR, one entry per CDR3 protein. This table holds over 150,000 distinct CDR3 sequences, less than 20% found once. The sequenced material came from blood. The source of these receptors is a woman between 50 and 59 years old with Graves' hyperthyroidism.

About this clonotype itself: It may be a read error: a sequence one base away is much more abundant. This chain uses TRBV5-1 with TRBJ2-7; D gene uncertain. The CDR3 covers 13 residues. The V gene's germline CDR1 is SGHRS and CDR2 YFSETQ. CDR3 sequence: CVSSLFSSYEQYF. For the CDR3, the DNA is TGCGTCAGCAGCTTGTTCAGTTCCTACGAGCAGTACTTC.

This clonotype has at least ten counts. The chain is built from TRBV9 and TRBJ2-1; D is perhaps TRBD2 (6 bases). V lost 4 bases to trimming and J lost 6 bases, with 17 bases between them. Germline V gene lookup returns CDR1 SGDLS and CDR2 YYNGEE. This CDR3 region has 15 residues. CDR3 DNA: TGTGCCAGCAGCCTTCGACCAGGGACTTTCAATGAGCAGTTCTTC. Encoded protein: CASSLRPGTFNEQFF.

Note on this clonotype: A clone one base away is much larger, so this may be a read error. This chain uses TRBV20-1 with TRBJ2-1, with D tentatively TRBD2 (5 bases). The CDR3 is made up of 14 amino acids. CDR1 and CDR2 from the germline V gene are DFQATT and SNEGSKA (reference sequence). The CDR3 DNA reads as TGCAGTACTAGTGGCGGAAGCTCCTACAATGAGCAGTTCTTC. This codes for CSTSGGSSYNEQFF.

At least ten counts were recorded for this clonotype. V is TRBV7-9 and J is TRBJ1-1; weak D call: TRBD1 (5 bases). V lost 9 bases and J lost 0, with 14 bases in between. Germline CDR1 SEHNR, CDR2 FQNEAQ (reference sequence). The CDR3 covers 14 residues. CDR3 nucleotide sequence: TGTGCCAGTGTTTTAGGGACGATGAACACTGAAGCTTTCTTT. Amino acid sequence: CASVLGTMNTEAFF.

The CDR3, as DNA: TGCGCCAGCAGTGAGTTCGGCAGTGTATATGGCTACACCTTC. The encoded protein is CASSEFGSVYGYTF. The chain joins TRBV10-2 to TRBJ1-2; D is uncertain. Per the germline V gene, CDR1 is WSHSY and CDR2 is SAAADI. The CDR3 length is 14 residues. Trimming stripped 1 base from V and 5 bases from J, with 11 bases between.

The chain couples TRBV6-1 to TRBJ1-2; D possibly corresponds to TRBD1 (5 bases). Deletions cut 3 bases from V and 2 bases from J, with 16 bases between. Germline CDR1 reads MNHNS; CDR2 reads SASEGT. The CDR3 contains 16 residues. CDR3 protein: CASSDRRGSPNYGYTF. CDR3 nucleotides: TGTGCCAGCAGTGACCGGCGGGGGAGCCCGAACTATGGCTACACCTTC.

This clonotype was detected ten times or more. The chain is built from TRBV11-3 and TRBJ1-1; 7 bases agree with TRBD1. This CDR3 spans 14 amino acids. V lost 6 bases to trimming and J lost 5 bases; unmatched junction nucleotides: 9. Germline CDR1 is SGHNT and CDR2 is YENEEA. CDR3 coding DNA: TGTGCCAGCAGATTCGACAGGGCAGGGACTGAAGCTTTCTTT. Encoded protein: CASRFDRAGTEAFF.

This clonotype was seen a handful of times. This chain links TRBV7-9 with TRBJ2-7; D perhaps matches TRBD1 (5 bases). CDR1 is SEHNR, CDR2 FQNEAQ, per germline (reference sequence). Trimming pared 0 bases from V and 9 bases from J, leaving 12 bases between. The CDR3 sequence is 13 residues long. The CDR3 DNA reads TGTGCCAGCAGCTTAGCCGCAGGGTGGGGGCAGTACTTC. It is translated as CASSLAAGWGQYF.